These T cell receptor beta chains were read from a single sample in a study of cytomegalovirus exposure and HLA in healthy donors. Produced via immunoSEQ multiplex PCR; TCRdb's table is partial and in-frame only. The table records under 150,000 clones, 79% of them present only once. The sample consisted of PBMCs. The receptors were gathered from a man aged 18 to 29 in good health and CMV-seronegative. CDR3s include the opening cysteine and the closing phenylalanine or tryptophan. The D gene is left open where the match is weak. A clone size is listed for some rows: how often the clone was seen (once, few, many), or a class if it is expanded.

CDR3nt: TGTGCCTGGTCGTGGACAGACGATCAGCCCCAGCATTTT
CDR3aa: CAWSWTDDQPQHF
d_gene: .
abundance: .
j_gene: TRBJ1-5
v_gene: TRBV30

CDR3nt: TGTGCCAGCTCACCATTCGGACAGCCCCCCTACGAGCAGTACTTC
CDR3aa: CASSPFGQPPYEQYF
d_gene: .
abundance: few
j_gene: TRBJ2-7
v_gene: TRBV18

CDR3nt: TGCGCCAGCAGCCCTCTGGGACTTCAAGAGACCCAGTACTTC
CDR3aa: CASSPLGLQETQYF
d_gene: .
abundance: .
j_gene: TRBJ2-5
v_gene: TRBV5-1

CDR3nt: TGTGCCAGCAGCTCTAGCACAGATACGCAGTATTTT
CDR3aa: CASSSSTDTQYF
d_gene: .
abundance: .
j_gene: TRBJ2-3
v_gene: TRBV5-4

CDR3nt: TGTGCCAGCAGCTTAGAGCCAGGGGGACGGGCTGAAGCTTTCTTT
CDR3aa: CASSLEPGGRAEAFF
d_gene: TRBD1
abundance: .
j_gene: TRBJ1-1
v_gene: TRBV7-3

CDR3nt: TGTGCCAGCAGCTCACTTGGGACTAGCGGGAGGGCCGGGGAGCTGTTTTTT
CDR3aa: CASSSLGTSGRAGELFF
d_gene: TRBD2
abundance: .
j_gene: TRBJ2-2
v_gene: TRBV7-2

CDR3nt: TGTGCCAGCAGCTTGGGCAATGTGAACGAGCAGTACTTC
CDR3aa: CASSLGNVNEQYF
d_gene: .
abundance: .
j_gene: TRBJ2-7
v_gene: TRBV5-8

CDR3nt: TGTGCCAGCAGTTTATGGGGGCCTCAGCCCCAGCATTTT
CDR3aa: CASSLWGPQPQHF
d_gene: .
abundance: .
j_gene: TRBJ1-5
v_gene: TRBV28

CDR3nt: TGTGCCAGTAGTATAGGTCCTAGCGGAACCTACGAGCAGTACTTC
CDR3aa: CASSIGPSGTYEQYF
d_gene: TRBD2
abundance: .
j_gene: TRBJ2-7
v_gene: TRBV19

CDR3nt: TGTGCCAGCAAGAGGGAATGGGAGCTGTTTTTT
CDR3aa: CASKREWELFF
d_gene: .
abundance: .
j_gene: TRBJ2-2
v_gene: TRBV2

CDR3nt: TGTGCCAGTCGGACTAGCGGATACAATGAGCAGTTCTTC
CDR3aa: CASRTSGYNEQFF
d_gene: TRBD2
abundance: .
j_gene: TRBJ2-1
v_gene: TRBV19

CDR3nt: TGTGCCAGCAGCTTAGCGGGGGCAGCGGAGACCCAGTACTTC
CDR3aa: CASSLAGAAETQYF
d_gene: .
abundance: .
j_gene: TRBJ2-5
v_gene: TRBV7-2

CDR3nt: TGTGCCTCGATAACTCCCGTTTACTACAATGAGCAGTTCTTC
CDR3aa: CASITPVYYNEQFF
d_gene: .
abundance: .
j_gene: TRBJ2-1
v_gene: TRBV30

CDR3nt: TGCGCCAGCAGCCAAGGACTAGCGGGAGGAATGGGCAGCACAGATACGCAGTATTTT
CDR3aa: CASSQGLAGGMGSTDTQYF
d_gene: TRBD2
abundance: .
j_gene: TRBJ2-3
v_gene: TRBV4-1

CDR3nt: TGTGCCAGCAGTCAAGCGCCCACCTACGAGCAGTACTTC
CDR3aa: CASSQAPTYEQYF
d_gene: .
abundance: .
j_gene: TRBJ2-7
v_gene: TRBV28

CDR3nt: TGTGCCAGCAGCGTAGAAGGGCAGCGGGCCTACAATGAGCAGTTCTTC
CDR3aa: CASSVEGQRAYNEQFF
d_gene: .
abundance: .
j_gene: TRBJ2-1
v_gene: TRBV9

CDR3nt: TGCGCCAGCAGCTTGGATGCAGGGAACTATGGCTACACCTTC
CDR3aa: CASSLDAGNYGYTF
d_gene: .
abundance: few
j_gene: TRBJ1-2
v_gene: TRBV5-1

CDR3nt: TGTGCCATCAGTGAGTCGACATGGGCAGGGGGCGAGCAGTACTTC
CDR3aa: CAISESTWAGGEQYF
d_gene: TRBD1
abundance: few
j_gene: TRBJ2-7
v_gene: TRBV10-3

CDR3nt: TGTGCCAGCAGCTTGGTGACAGCTGACTATGGCTACACCTTC
CDR3aa: CASSLVTADYGYTF
d_gene: .
abundance: once
j_gene: TRBJ1-2
v_gene: TRBV7-9

CDR3nt: TGTGCCAGCAGTGCCCCAGGACAGGGACGCAATCAGCCCCAGCATTTT
CDR3aa: CASSAPGQGRNQPQHF
d_gene: TRBD1
abundance: .
j_gene: TRBJ1-5
v_gene: TRBV2

CDR3nt: TGTGCCAGCAGCTTGGCAGGCGGGAGTTTCGAGCAGTACTTC
CDR3aa: CASSLAGGSFEQYF
d_gene: TRBD2
abundance: .
j_gene: TRBJ2-7
v_gene: TRBV5-4

CDR3nt: TGTGCCAGCAGCTTCCCGACTAGCGGGAGTTCTCAAGAGCAGTTCTTC
CDR3aa: CASSFPTSGSSQEQFF
d_gene: TRBD2
abundance: .
j_gene: TRBJ2-1
v_gene: TRBV7-3

CDR3nt: TGTGCCAGCAGTTTACTCTTGGGCAGGGGATATTCACCCCTCCACTTT
CDR3aa: CASSLLLGRGYSPLHF
d_gene: .
abundance: .
j_gene: TRBJ1-6
v_gene: TRBV28

CDR3nt: TGTGCCAGCAGACGGGTAGGAACCTACGAGCAGTACTTC
CDR3aa: CASRRVGTYEQYF
d_gene: .
abundance: once
j_gene: TRBJ2-7
v_gene: TRBV27

CDR3nt: TGCGCCAGCAGCTTCTCGACGGGAGATGGGGAGACCCAGTACTTC
CDR3aa: CASSFSTGDGETQYF
d_gene: .
abundance: .
j_gene: TRBJ2-5
v_gene: TRBV5-1

CDR3nt: TGCGCCAGCAGCCAGGGACAGGGTCCGGTCGAGCAGTACTTC
CDR3aa: CASSQGQGPVEQYF
d_gene: TRBD1
abundance: .
j_gene: TRBJ2-7
v_gene: TRBV5-1

CDR3nt: TGTGCCAGCAGCTTCTCGGGACTAGCGTTCCCCTACGAGCAGTACTTC
CDR3aa: CASSFSGLAFPYEQYF
d_gene: TRBD2
abundance: .
j_gene: TRBJ2-7
v_gene: TRBV11-3

CDR3nt: TGTGCCAGCAGGGGACAGGGTCTTTCCCCCCTCCACTTT
CDR3aa: CASRGQGLSPLHF
d_gene: TRBD1
abundance: .
j_gene: TRBJ1-6
v_gene: TRBV6-5

CDR3nt: TGTGCCATCAGTGAGTCAAAGGGGGTGCGAGAGACCCAGTACTTC
CDR3aa: CAISESKGVRETQYF
d_gene: .
abundance: .
j_gene: TRBJ2-5
v_gene: TRBV10-3